This note documents a single T cell receptor beta chain sequence. The table lists this clone with a few counts. The clone's antigen remains unknown. Base quality data are lacking; no much larger clone is found one base away. CDR1 SGHNT and CDR2 YENEEA are derived from the germline V gene. Taken from cysteine to phenylalanine, the CDR3 has 14 residues. Just the 42-base CDR3 DNA is kept, in frame starting at base 1. V trim: 3 bases; J trim: 7 bases; unmatched bases: 4. Participants in the prospective study were enrolled through a virtual design, were aged roughly 18 to 95 years, and lived in under 25 United States geographic areas. In the prospective study, participants were assigned to cohorts based on the clinical history participants reported in a screening survey and a study questionnaire. Each participant in the prospective study had whole blood, serum and a nasopharyngeal or oropharyngeal swab collected by mobile phlebotomists. Additional blood draws and questionnaires over an approximately 2-month period could optionally be provided by prospective study participants. Prospective study blood samples were shipped either frozen or at room temperature before DNA extraction.

The data belong to a study of blood T cell repertoires in COVID-19 (dated by TCRdb to 2020 to 2021). As for the study more broadly: Samples covering the acute and convalescent phases of COVID-19 were provided by collaborators in the United States, Italy and Spain. The prospective study material was composed of cDNA or gDNA derived from T cells, B-cell-depleted T cells, or PBMCs. A de-identified subject ID, COVID-19 status, age in years and sex were almost always included in the sample metadata. Where available, HLA class I and class II types were obtained from metadata supplied by the sample provider rather than from assay-based typing. Samples came from the ongoing ImmuneRACE study (first 160 participants) plus 1,254 subjects from 6 global collaborators. The repertoires were released in a freely available public database intended as a resource for research on the immune response to SARS-CoV-2. Subjects who had been exposed to COVID-19, were actively infected with it, or had recovered from it provided the deeply sampled blood TCRbeta repertoires that made up the dataset.

What the study reported, not specific to this receptor: The amount of clinical and demographic metadata varied by source and participant and was provided uncurated.

TCRbeta CDR3 regions were amplified from genomic DNA using the immunoSEQ Assay, a bias-controlled multiplex PCR. In the authors' own workflow: The number of nucleated cells in each sample was estimated from the amplification of reference gene primers within the assay. To quantify the absolute abundance of each unique TCRbeta CDR3 rearrangement, sequence reads were collapsed and filtered. For each sample, productive Simpson clonality was calculated as the square root of Simpson's diversity index over productive rearrangements. TCRdb's version of the immuneACCESS table is confined to in-frame rearrangements and falls short of the full clone set. An unresolved V gene accounts for under half of the shortfall where checked; the remainder is of unknown origin. The D gene and trimming were derived from the DNA, and the V and J assignments and clone size from that table. Here the sample has about 280,000 clones; just under 90% occur a single time. The ten largest clones represent 4.1% of the sample.

The clonotype comes from a woman in her twenties or thirties with acute COVID-19. The specimen was PBMCs or T cells enriched from blood (not recorded which). This receptor chain uses TRBV11-3 and TRBJ2-1; TRBD1 aligns with 9 central bases. The nucleotide sequence is given as TGTGCCAGCAGCTTCGGGACAGGGTGGAATGAGCAGTTCTTC. It is translated as CASSFGTGWNEQFF.